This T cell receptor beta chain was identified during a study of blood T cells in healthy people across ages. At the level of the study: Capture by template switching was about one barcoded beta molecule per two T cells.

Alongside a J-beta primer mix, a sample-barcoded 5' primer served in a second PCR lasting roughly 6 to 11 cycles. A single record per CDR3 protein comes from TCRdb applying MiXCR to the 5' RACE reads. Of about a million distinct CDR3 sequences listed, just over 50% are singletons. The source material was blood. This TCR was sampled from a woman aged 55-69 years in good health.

Here the CDR3 reads CASSWAGGQETQYF. CDR3 sequence (DNA): TGTGCCAGCAGTTGGGCGGGAGGACAAGAGACCCAGTACTTC. The rearrangement joins TRBV27 to TRBJ2-5, with 8 positions matching TRBD2. V shed 4 bases and J 2 bases; nucleotides not matched to a gene: 3. The CDR3 is made up of 14 amino acids. Germline V gene lookup returns CDR1 MNHEY and CDR2 SMNVEV (reference sequence).